This passage covers 9 T cell receptor beta chains from one sample sequenced in a study of blood T cell repertoires in COVID-19. Libraries were prepared by immunoSEQ multiplex PCR; TCRdb keeps only in-frame clonotypes and omits some of them. The sample yields 150,000 to 200,000 clones, around 90% seen once. Sequenced input: peripheral blood. The receptors were sampled from a human donor in a cohort sampled during active COVID-19.

The V call is TRBV21-1, the J call TRBJ2-7; the D call TRBD1 from the table was never checked on the DNA. TRBV21-1 is a pseudogene. The CDR3 runs to 15 residues. CDR3: CASSAGDRPKYEQYF. The DNA of the CDR3 is TGTGCCAGCAGCGCTGGGGACAGGCCTAAGTACGAGCAGTACTTC.

The chain is built from TRBV5-8 and TRBJ2-7; D is perhaps TRBD1 (5 bases). Germline CDR1 SGHTS, CDR2 YDEGEE. With 1 base removed from V and 6 bases from J, the gap between germline ends came to 5 bases. The CDR3 length is 11 residues. The CDR3 region is CASSLRGEQYF. The CDR3 nucleotides are TGTGCCAGCAGCTTGAGGGGCGAGCAGTACTTC.

This chain joins TRBV6-1 and TRBJ2-7; 10 positions match TRBD1. V shed 3 bases, J shed 4 bases, and the junction held 9 bases outside the gene matches. Germline V gene data show CDR1 as MNHNS and CDR2 as SASEGT. The CDR3 sequence is 16 residues long. The CDR3 region is CASSEASGTGAYEQYF. The CDR3, as DNA: TGTGCCAGCAGTGAGGCTTCCGGGACAGGGGCATACGAGCAGTACTTC.

The chain is built from TRBV9 and TRBJ2-7; TRBD2 aligns across 7 bases. The germline V gene has CDR1 SGDLS and CDR2 YYNGEE. This CDR3 region has 19 residues. J lost 5 bases, V lost 0 bases, and 20 bases had no gene match. Written as DNA, the CDR3 is TGTGCCAGCAGCGTAGGCATCGGACCGGCCGGGACTATCCGTGACGAGCAGTACTTC. Amino acid sequence: CASSVGIGPAGTIRDEQYF.

For the CDR3, the DNA is TGCGCCAGCAGCTTGCAGGGGGTCGGGGAGCAGTACTTC. Its protein product is CASSLQGVGEQYF. This chain uses TRBV5-1 with TRBJ2-7, with TRBD1 identical over 7 bases. Germline lookup yields CDR1 SGHRS and CDR2 YFSETQ. The CDR3 extends over 13 amino acids. Trimming at V came to 1 base and at J to 7 bases, leaving 5 bases not matched to a gene.

The chain employs TRBV27 and TRBJ2-1; possible D gene TRBD1, 6 bases. Trimming stripped 6 bases from V and 1 base from J, with 13 bases between. The CDR3 is 15 residues long. Germline CDR1 reads MNHEY; CDR2 reads SMNVEV (reference sequence). In DNA form, the CDR3 reads TGTGCCAGCAGGCTATTTCAGGGGTCCTACAATGAGCAGTTCTTC. It yields the protein CASRLFQGSYNEQFF.

The CDR3 nucleotides read TGCGCCAGCAGCCAAAGTCAGCGGGGGGAGCAGTACTTC. As protein: CASSQSQRGEQYF. This rearrangement joins TRBV4-3 to TRBJ2-7; 8 bases match TRBD2. Germline CDR1 and CDR2: LGHNA and YSLEER. The V and J ends lost 2 bases and 7 bases, in that order; junction bases with no gene match: 4. The CDR3 runs to 13 residues.

This clone was counted only a few times. The V call is TRBV20-1, the J call TRBJ2-7, with 9 bases lining up with TRBD2. With V trimmed by 3 bases and J by 7 bases, 13 bases remained unmatched. The CDR3 runs 15 residues. Germline-derived CDR1 and CDR2 are DFQATT and SNEGSKA (reference sequence). The chain's CDR3 is CSASNSGRSLGEQYF. The DNA of the CDR3 is TGCAGTGCTAGTAATAGCGGGAGAAGCTTGGGGGAGCAGTACTTC.

This clone was recorded many times. The rearrangement joins TRBV2 to TRBJ2-1, with 10 nucleotides matching TRBD2. V shed 2 bases and J 9 bases; nucleotides not matched to a gene: 4. The CDR3 sequence is 14 residues long. Looked up from germline, CDR1 is SNHLY and CDR2 is FYNNEI. The DNA for the CDR3 is TGTGCCAGCAGTGAAAATCCTAGCGGGGGTGAGCAGTTCTTC. Its protein is CASSENPSGGEQFF.